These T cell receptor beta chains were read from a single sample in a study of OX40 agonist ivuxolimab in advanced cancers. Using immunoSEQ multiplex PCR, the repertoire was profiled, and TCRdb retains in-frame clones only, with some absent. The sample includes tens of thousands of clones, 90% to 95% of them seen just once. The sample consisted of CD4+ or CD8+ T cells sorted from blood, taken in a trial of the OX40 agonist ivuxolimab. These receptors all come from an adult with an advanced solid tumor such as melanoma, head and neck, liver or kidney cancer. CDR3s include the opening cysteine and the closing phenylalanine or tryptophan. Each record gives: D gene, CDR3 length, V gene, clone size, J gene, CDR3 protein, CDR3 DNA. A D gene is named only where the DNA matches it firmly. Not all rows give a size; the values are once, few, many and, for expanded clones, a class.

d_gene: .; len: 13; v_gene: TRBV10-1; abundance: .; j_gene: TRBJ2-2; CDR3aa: CASSETNTGELFF; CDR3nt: TGCGCCAGCAGTGAGACAAACACCGGGGAGCTGTTTTTT
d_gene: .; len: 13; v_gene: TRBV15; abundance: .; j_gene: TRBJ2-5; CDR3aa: CATSRDRRETQYF; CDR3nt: TGTGCCACCAGCAGAGATCGGAGAGAGACCCAGTACTTC
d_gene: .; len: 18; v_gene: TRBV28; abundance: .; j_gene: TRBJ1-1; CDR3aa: CASINSLRQAIRGTEAFF; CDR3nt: TGTGCCAGCATCAACTCCCTGCGACAGGCGATTCGTGGGACTGAAGCTTTCTTT
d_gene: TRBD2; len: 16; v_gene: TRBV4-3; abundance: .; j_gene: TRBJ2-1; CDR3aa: CASSQVSAGGQNEQFF; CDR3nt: TGCGCCAGCAGCCAAGTATCAGCGGGAGGTCAGAATGAGCAGTTCTTC
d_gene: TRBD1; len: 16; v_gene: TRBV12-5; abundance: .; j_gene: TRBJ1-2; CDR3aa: CASGLTRTGGDYGYTF; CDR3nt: TGTGCTAGTGGTTTGACCCGGACAGGGGGTGACTATGGCTACACCTTC
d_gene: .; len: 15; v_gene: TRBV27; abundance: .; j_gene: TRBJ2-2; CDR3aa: CASTHERGVTGELFF; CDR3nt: TGTGCCAGCACCCATGAGAGGGGCGTCACCGGGGAGCTGTTTTTT
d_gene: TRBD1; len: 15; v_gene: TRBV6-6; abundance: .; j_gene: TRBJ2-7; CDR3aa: CASTLEAGGLNEQYF; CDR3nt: TGTGCCAGCACTCTCGAGGCAGGGGGCCTGAACGAGCAGTACTTC
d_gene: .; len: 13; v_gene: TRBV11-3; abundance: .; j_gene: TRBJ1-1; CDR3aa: CASSPGQNTEAFF; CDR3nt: TGTGCCAGCAGCCCGGGACAGAACACTGAAGCTTTCTTT
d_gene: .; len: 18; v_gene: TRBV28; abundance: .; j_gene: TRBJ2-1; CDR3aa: CASSPGDWTSSSYNEQFF; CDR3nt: TGTGCCAGCAGTCCCGGAGACTGGACGTCAAGCTCCTACAATGAGCAGTTCTTC
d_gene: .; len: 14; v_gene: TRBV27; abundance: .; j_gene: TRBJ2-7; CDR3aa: CASSSASVWYEQYF; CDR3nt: TGTGCCAGCAGTTCAGCTAGCGTGTGGTACGAGCAGTACTTC
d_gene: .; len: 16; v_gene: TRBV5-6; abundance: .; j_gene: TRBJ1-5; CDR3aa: CASSLSGDDDNQPQHF; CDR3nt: TGTGCCAGCAGCTTGTCGGGGGATGATGACAATCAGCCCCAGCATTTT
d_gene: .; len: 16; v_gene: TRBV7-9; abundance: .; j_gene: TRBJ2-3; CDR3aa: CASSSPSAGSWDTQYF; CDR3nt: TGTGCCAGCAGCTCCCCTAGCGCGGGGTCATGGGATACGCAGTATTTT
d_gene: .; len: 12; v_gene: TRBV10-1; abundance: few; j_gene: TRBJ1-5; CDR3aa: CASPGRGQPQHF; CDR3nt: TGCGCCAGCCCGGGGCGGGGTCAGCCCCAGCATTTT
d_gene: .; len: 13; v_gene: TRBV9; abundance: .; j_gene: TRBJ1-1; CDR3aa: CASSVAGNTEAFF; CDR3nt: TGTGCCAGCAGCGTAGCCGGGAACACTGAAGCTTTCTTT
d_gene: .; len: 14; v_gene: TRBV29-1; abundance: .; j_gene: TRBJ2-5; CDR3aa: CSVSGTGTQETQYF; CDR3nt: TGCAGCGTTTCCGGGACTGGTACTCAAGAGACCCAGTACTTC
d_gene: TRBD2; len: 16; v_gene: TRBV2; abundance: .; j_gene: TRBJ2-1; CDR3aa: CASLGVMAGVKNEQFF; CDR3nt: TGTGCCTCACTGGGGGTTATGGCGGGAGTGAAGAATGAGCAGTTCTTC
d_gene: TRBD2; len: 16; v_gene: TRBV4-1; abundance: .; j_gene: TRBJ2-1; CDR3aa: CASSQMGLAGGGEQFF; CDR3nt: TGCGCCAGCAGCCAAATGGGACTAGCGGGAGGGGGTGAGCAGTTCTTC
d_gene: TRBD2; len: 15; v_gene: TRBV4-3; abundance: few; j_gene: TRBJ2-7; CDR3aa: CASSQDRTSGHEQYF; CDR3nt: TGCGCCAGCAGCCAAGATCGTACTAGCGGGCACGAGCAGTACTTC
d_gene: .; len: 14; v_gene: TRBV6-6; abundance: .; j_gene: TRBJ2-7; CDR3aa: CASSYPDRIYEQYF; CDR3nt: TGTGCCAGCAGTTACCCGGACCGTATTTACGAGCAGTACTTC
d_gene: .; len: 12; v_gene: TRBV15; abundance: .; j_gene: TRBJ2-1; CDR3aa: CATSTPYNEQFF; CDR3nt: TGTGCCACCAGCACACCATACAATGAGCAGTTCTTC
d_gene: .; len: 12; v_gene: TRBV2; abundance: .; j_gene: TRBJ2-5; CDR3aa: CASRPDQETQYF; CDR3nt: TGTGCCAGCAGACCGGATCAAGAGACCCAGTACTTC
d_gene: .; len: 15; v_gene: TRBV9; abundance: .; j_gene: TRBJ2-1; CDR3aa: CASSFSRGESNEQFF; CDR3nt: TGTGCCAGCAGCTTCTCGAGGGGGGAGAGCAATGAGCAGTTCTTC
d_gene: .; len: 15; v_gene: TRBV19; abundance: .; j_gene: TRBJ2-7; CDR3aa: CASSIGATPPYEQYF; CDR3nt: TGTGCCAGTAGTATAGGAGCGACGCCCCCCTACGAGCAGTACTTC
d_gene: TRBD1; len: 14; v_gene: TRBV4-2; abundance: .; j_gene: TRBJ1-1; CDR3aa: CASSQAGGHTEAFF; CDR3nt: TGTGCCAGCAGCCAAGCAGGGGGCCACACTGAAGCTTTCTTT
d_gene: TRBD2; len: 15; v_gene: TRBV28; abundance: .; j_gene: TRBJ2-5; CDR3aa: CASSSGTSDTETQYF; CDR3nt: TGTGCCAGCAGTTCCGGGACTAGCGACACAGAGACCCAGTACTTC
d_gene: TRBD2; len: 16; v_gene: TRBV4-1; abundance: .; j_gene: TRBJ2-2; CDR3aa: CASSPWSSGSTGELFF; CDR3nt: TGCGCCAGCAGCCCGTGGAGTAGCGGGAGCACCGGGGAGCTGTTTTTT
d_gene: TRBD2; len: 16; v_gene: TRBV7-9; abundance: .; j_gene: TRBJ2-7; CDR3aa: CASSSTSGESPYEQYF; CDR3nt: TGTGCCAGCAGCTCGACTAGCGGAGAAAGCCCCTACGAGCAGTACTTC
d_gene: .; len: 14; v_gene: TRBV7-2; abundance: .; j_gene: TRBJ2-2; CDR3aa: CASREDWNTGELFF; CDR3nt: TGTGCCAGCAGAGAAGACTGGAACACCGGGGAGCTGTTTTTT
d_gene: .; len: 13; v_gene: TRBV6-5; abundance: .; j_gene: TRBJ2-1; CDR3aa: CASSYLGAQEQFF; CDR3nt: TGTGCCAGCAGTTACCTGGGGGCACAGGAGCAGTTCTTC
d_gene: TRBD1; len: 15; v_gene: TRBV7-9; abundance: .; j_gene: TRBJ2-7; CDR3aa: CASSDTRQGVTEQYF; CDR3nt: TGTGCCAGCAGCGATACAAGACAGGGGGTGACCGAGCAGTACTTC
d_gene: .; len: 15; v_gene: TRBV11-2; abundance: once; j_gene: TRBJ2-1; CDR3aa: CASSQDRLGDNEQFF; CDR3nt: TGCGCCAGCAGCCAAGATCGGCTGGGTGACAATGAGCAGTTCTTC
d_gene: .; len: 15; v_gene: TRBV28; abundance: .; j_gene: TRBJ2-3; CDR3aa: CASSLRLTSTDTQYF; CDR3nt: TGTGCCAGCAGTTTACGACTTACTAGCACAGATACGCAGTATTTT
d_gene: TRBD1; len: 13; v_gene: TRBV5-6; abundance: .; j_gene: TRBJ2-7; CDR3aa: CASRTGLNYEQYF; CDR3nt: TGTGCCAGCAGGACAGGGCTAAACTACGAGCAGTACTTC
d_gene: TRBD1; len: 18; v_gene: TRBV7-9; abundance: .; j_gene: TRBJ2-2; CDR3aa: CASSSTRDRGLISGELFF; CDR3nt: TGTGCCAGCAGCTCGACCCGGGACAGGGGGCTTATAAGCGGGGAGCTGTTTTTT
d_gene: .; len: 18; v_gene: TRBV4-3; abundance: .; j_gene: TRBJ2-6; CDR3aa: CASRQTEEGQEGANVLTF; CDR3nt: TGCGCCAGCAGACAAACCGAGGAGGGTCAGGAGGGGGCCAACGTCCTGACTTTC
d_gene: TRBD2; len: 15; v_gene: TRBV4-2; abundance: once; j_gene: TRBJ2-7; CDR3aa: CASSPGLSASYEQYF; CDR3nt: TGTGCCAGCAGCCCGGGACTATCCGCATCCTACGAGCAGTACTTC
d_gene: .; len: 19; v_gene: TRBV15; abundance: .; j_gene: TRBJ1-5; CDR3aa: CATSRDITDLRPGNQPQHF; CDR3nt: TGTGCCACCAGCAGAGATATCACAGACCTCAGACCGGGCAATCAGCCCCAGCATTTT
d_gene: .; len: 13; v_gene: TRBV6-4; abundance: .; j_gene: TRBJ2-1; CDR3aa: CASSPNSYNEQFF; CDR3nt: TGTGCCAGCAGTCCTAACTCCTACAATGAGCAGTTCTTC
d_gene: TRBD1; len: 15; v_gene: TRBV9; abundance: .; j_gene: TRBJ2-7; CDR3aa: CASSPTGTGSYEQYF; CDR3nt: TGTGCCAGCAGCCCTACCGGGACAGGCTCCTACGAGCAGTACTTC
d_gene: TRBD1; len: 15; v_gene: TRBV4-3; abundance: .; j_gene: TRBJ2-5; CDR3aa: CASSQATGFMETQYF; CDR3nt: TGCGCCAGCAGCCAAGCGACAGGGTTTATGGAGACCCAGTACTTC
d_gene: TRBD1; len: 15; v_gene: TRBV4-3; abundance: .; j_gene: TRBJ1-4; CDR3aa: CASSQATGGDEKLFF; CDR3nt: TGCGCCAGCAGCCAAGCGACAGGGGGGGATGAAAAACTGTTTTTT
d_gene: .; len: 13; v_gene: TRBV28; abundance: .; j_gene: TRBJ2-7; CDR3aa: CASRDFNSYEQYF; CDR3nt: TGTGCCAGCCGGGACTTTAACTCCTACGAGCAGTACTTC
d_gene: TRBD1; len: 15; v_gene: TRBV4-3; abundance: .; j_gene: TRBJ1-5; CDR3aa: CASSQDRVGNQPQHF; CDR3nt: TGCGCCAGCAGCCAGGACAGGGTCGGCAATCAGCCCCAGCATTTT
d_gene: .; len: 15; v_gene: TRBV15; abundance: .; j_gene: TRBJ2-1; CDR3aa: CATSSTGSSYNEQFF; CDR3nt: TGTGCCACCAGCAGCACAGGGAGCTCCTACAATGAGCAGTTCTTC
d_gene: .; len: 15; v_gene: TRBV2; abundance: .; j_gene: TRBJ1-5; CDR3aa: CASSDAGTLFKPQHF; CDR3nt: TGTGCCAGCAGTGATGCCGGGACTCTGTTTAAGCCCCAGCATTTT
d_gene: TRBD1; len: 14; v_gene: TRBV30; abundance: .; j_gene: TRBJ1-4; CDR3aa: CAWSAGQENEKLFF; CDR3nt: TGTGCCTGGAGTGCGGGACAGGAGAATGAAAAACTGTTTTTT